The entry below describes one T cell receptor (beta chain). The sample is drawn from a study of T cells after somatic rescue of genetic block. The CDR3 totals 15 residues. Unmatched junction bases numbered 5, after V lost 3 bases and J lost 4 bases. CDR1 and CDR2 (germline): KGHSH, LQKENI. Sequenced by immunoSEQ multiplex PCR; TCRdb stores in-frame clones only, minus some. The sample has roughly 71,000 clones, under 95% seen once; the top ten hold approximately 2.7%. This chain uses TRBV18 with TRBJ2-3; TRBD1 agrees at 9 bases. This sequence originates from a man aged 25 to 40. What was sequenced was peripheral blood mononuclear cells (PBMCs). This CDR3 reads CASSPGQGTADTQYF. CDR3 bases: TGTGCCAGCTCACCCGGACAGGGGACGGCAGATACGCAGTATTTT.